A selection of T cell receptor beta chains follows, all from one sample in a study of neurological immune-mediated disorders. A single record per CDR3 protein comes from TCRdb applying MiXCR to the 5' RACE reads. This sample yields about 57,000 distinct CDR3 sequences, of which about 10% are seen a single time; less than 8% belongs to the top ten. Sequencing was carried out using PBMCs. These receptors originate from a male donor with HTLV-1-associated myelopathy (HAM/TSP). Both conserved end residues are part of each CDR3.

CDR3: CSARGATNEKLFF
V: TRBV20-1

CDR3: CASSLGRSTDTQYF
V: TRBV5-1

CDR3: CASSWLSGEQYF
V: TRBV5-1

CDR3: CASSPGTGGGWETQYF
V: TRBV7-3

CDR3: CASSLDRAQFF
V: TRBV5-1

CDR3: CASRRDRHDIQYF
V: TRBV12-3/TRBV12-4

CDR3: CSAIGGQETQYF
V: TRBV20-1

CDR3: CASSLTAAGGNNEQFF
V: TRBV7-3

CDR3: CASSPGAGNTIYF
V: TRBV7-9

CDR3: CASSLGISSGNTIYF
V: TRBV12-3/TRBV12-4

CDR3: CASTHTGLLTGELFF
V: TRBV6-6

CDR3: CASSQGTGETGELFF
V: TRBV3-1

CDR3: CASSSGQLNSPLHF
V: TRBV7-2

CDR3: CATQSRGNTGELFF
V: TRBV12-3/TRBV12-4

CDR3: CASSLVWDSSYEQYF
V: TRBV5-1

CDR3: CSVERQGSSYEQYF
V: TRBV29-1